The rows below give T cell receptor beta chains drawn from one sample of a study of shared clonotypes between healthy human individuals. Here immunoSEQ multiplex PCR was the method, and the copy in TCRdb shows in-frame clones only, minus some. Among some 2,500,000 clones listed, roughly 92% were seen once. The sequenced sample was naive CD4+ T cells from PBMCs. The receptors derive from a man between 18 and 29 years old in good health. Some clones in this sample may be carry-over from other donors' samples. Each CDR3 is given with its conserved first and last residue. A D gene is named only where the DNA matches it firmly. Clone size is shown for a subset of rows, as once, few, many or a class of expanded clone.

size,V,D,J,DNA,CDR3
NA,TRBV28,NA,TRBJ1-2,TGTGCCAGCAGTCCAGGAGGGGAAACCAGGGGCTACACCTTC,CASSPGGETRGYTF
NA,TRBV10-3,NA,TRBJ2-7,TGTGCCATCAGTGAGGTCAGGGCATACGAGCAGTACTTC,CAISEVRAYEQYF
NA,TRBV15,NA,TRBJ2-7,TGTGCCACCAGCCGGATCCCCATTACTAGAATCGAGCAGTACTTC,CATSRIPITRIEQYF
NA,TRBV9,TRBD2,TRBJ2-5,TGTGCCAGCAGCGCCCAAAAGGGACTAGCGGGCAGAGAGACCCAGTACTTC,CASSAQKGLAGRETQYF
NA,TRBV2,NA,TRBJ1-4,TGTGCCAGCAGTGGGGACATGAATGAAAAACTGTTTTTT,CASSGDMNEKLFF
NA,TRBV6-1,NA,TRBJ1-1,TGTGCCAGCAATCTCGGGACCTACACTGAAGCTTTCTTT,CASNLGTYTEAFF
once,TRBV7-8,NA,TRBJ1-3,TGTGCCAGCAGCCAGAGGACAGCGGGGCCAGGAAACACCATATATTTT,CASSQRTAGPGNTIYF
once,TRBV11-2,NA,TRBJ2-2,TGTGCCAGCAGCTTAGGGGGGGTGGCGACCGGGGAGCTGTTTTTT,CASSLGGVATGELFF
NA,TRBV29-1,TRBD2,TRBJ2-3,TGCAGCGTTGTTCGACTAGCGGGAGCCGATACGCAGTATTTT,CSVVRLAGADTQYF
NA,TRBV6-5,NA,TRBJ1-5,TGTGCCAGCAGTTACAGGCCCAATCAGCCCCAGCATTTT,CASSYRPNQPQHF
NA,TRBV28,NA,TRBJ1-4,TGTGCCAGCAGTTTCGGGTCAGTGGGTGAAAAACTGTTTTTT,CASSFGSVGEKLFF
once,TRBV28,TRBD2,TRBJ2-1,TGTGCCAGCAGTGGAGGGACTAGCGGGTTCTACAATGAGCAGTTCTTC,CASSGGTSGFYNEQFF
NA,TRBV9,NA,TRBJ1-2,TGTGCCAGCAGCGTTATCAACGGCTGGGGAGGCTACACCTTC,CASSVINGWGGYTF
NA,TRBV5-1,TRBD2,TRBJ2-7,TGCGCCAGCAGCTTGGCTAGCGGGAGTACCTACGAGCAGTACTTC,CASSLASGSTYEQYF
NA,TRBV6-5,NA,TRBJ1-2,TGTGCCAGCAGGGAGGGTGTCTACTATGGCTACACCTTC,CASREGVYYGYTF
NA,TRBV5-4,NA,TRBJ1-1,TGTGCCAGCAGCTTGTCGTTGAACACTGAAGCTTTCTTT,CASSLSLNTEAFF
NA,TRBV5-1,NA,TRBJ2-5,TGCGCCAGCAGCCCTAAGTACCAAGAGACCCAGTACTTC,CASSPKYQETQYF
NA,TRBV28,NA,TRBJ1-6,TGTGCCAGCGGTTACAGAGCCTTCTCCTATAATTCACCCCTCCACTTT,CASGYRAFSYNSPLHF
NA,TRBV5-5,TRBD1,TRBJ1-1,TGTGCCAGCAGTAGGGGACAGGGATCTATGAACACTGAAGCTTTCTTT,CASSRGQGSMNTEAFF
NA,TRBV10-1,TRBD1,TRBJ2-7,TGCGCCAGCAGACCCGTAGATCCCAACAGGGGGCCCTACGAGCAGTACTTC,CASRPVDPNRGPYEQYF